These 16 T cell receptor beta chains were all obtained from the same sample, sequenced in a study of blood T cell repertoires in COVID-19. Only in-frame clones appear in the TCRdb table, and some are missing; sequencing was by immunoSEQ multiplex PCR. The sample yields over 60,000 clones, approximately 80% seen once. Sequenced sample: peripheral blood. Every receptor here comes from a man in his fifties with COVID-19, enrolled during active disease.

V usage is TRBV4-1 and J usage is TRBJ1-2; D gene unclear. The CDR3 totals 14 residues. Germline lookup yields CDR1 MGHRA and CDR2 YSYEKL. Trimming removed 3 bases from V and 7 bases from J, with 15 bases in between. The CDR3 DNA is TGCGCCAGCAGCCATGGCCCCATCTCCGTTGGCTACACCTTC. This encodes CASSHGPISVGYTF.

In DNA, the CDR3 is TGTGCCATCAGGACATCAGACAGGGGTAGCACTGAAGCTTTCTTT. Translated, it gives CAIRTSDRGSTEAFF. The chain uses TRBV10-3 and TRBJ1-1, with 8 bases fitting TRBD1. CDR3 size: 15 residues. Trimming took 6 bases from V and 4 from J; bases not matched to a gene: 10. Germline CDR1 reads ENHRY; CDR2 reads SYGVKD.

The V call is TRBV27, the J call TRBJ1-5; D is unresolved. Germline CDR1 MNHEY, CDR2 SMNVEV (reference sequence). The CDR3 loop spans 21 amino acids. V was cut by 7 bases and J by 1 base, with 32 bases left in between. CDR3: CASTPGSRTVGVGFSNQPQHF. The CDR3 DNA follows: TGTGCCAGCACCCCCGGGTCTCGAACGGTCGGAGTTGGATTCAGCAATCAGCCCCAGCATTTT.

This chain links TRBV6-4 with TRBJ1-5; D perhaps matches TRBD1 (6 bases). CDR1 and CDR2 from the germline V gene are MRHNA and SNTAGT. Trimming took off 6 bases at V and 2 bases at J, with 14 bases between the two ends. This CDR3 is built from 15 residues. CDR3 protein: CASSPDSGGNQPQHF. The CDR3 DNA sequence: TGTGCCAGCAGCCCGGATTCAGGGGGCAATCAGCCCCAGCATTTT.

The rearrangement uses TRBV5-1 and TRBJ2-7; 8 bases map to TRBD1. Losses at the gene ends were 0 bases for V and 3 bases for J; bases not matched to a gene: 5. Germline V CDR1 and CDR2: SGHRS, YFSETQ. This CDR3 region has 15 residues. CDR3 sequence (DNA): TGCGCCAGCAGCTTGGTAGACAGGGGCAGCTACGAGCAGTACTTC. Residues: CASSLVDRGSYEQYF.

V gene TRBV7-8 combines with J gene TRBJ2-7; the D gene is possibly TRBD1 (6 bases). This CDR3 has 15 residues. Per germline, CDR1 SGHVS and CDR2 FQNEAQ. Trimming shortened V by 2 bases and J by 1 base, and 12 bases separated the two germline ends. The CDR3 nucleotides read TGTGCCAGCAGCTTAAACAGGGACGCGTCCTACGAGCAGTACTTC. This encodes CASSLNRDASYEQYF.

The rearrangement uses TRBV5-1 and TRBJ1-1; 11 bases fit TRBD1. The germline CDR1 and CDR2 sequences are SGHRS and YFSETQ. CDR3 length: 16 residues. The V and J ends lost 4 bases and 2 bases, in that order; junction bases with no gene match: 7. The CDR3, as DNA: TGCGCCAGCAGCAGGACAGGGGGCAGCGGTAACACTGAAGCTTTCTTT. Protein product: CASSRTGGSGNTEAFF.

This sequence joins TRBV7-3 and TRBJ2-1; 7 bases are shared with TRBD1. Germline lookup yields CDR1 SGHTA and CDR2 FQGTGA. The CDR3 is 15 residues long. Germline trimming cut 1 base from V and 6 bases from J; bases unmatched to any gene: 6. The CDR3 sequence: CASSLKEQGSNEQFF. Here the CDR3 DNA reads TGTGCCAGCAGCTTAAAAGAACAGGGGTCCAATGAGCAGTTCTTC.

The rearrangement links TRBV13 to TRBJ1-5, with TRBD1 identical over 8 bases. V was clipped by 5 bases and J by 2 bases; unmatched bases: 5. The CDR3 totals 15 residues. Germline CDR1 is PRHDT and CDR2 is FYEKMQ (reference sequence). CDR3 sequence: CASSATGEGNQPQHF. CDR3 sequence (DNA): TGTGCCAGCAGCGCGACAGGGGAAGGCAATCAGCCCCAGCATTTT. Full variable domain (remainder filled in from reference TRBV13 and TRBJ1-5): AAGVIQSPRHLIKEKRETATLKCYPIPRHDTVYWYQQGPGQDPQFLISFYEKMQSDKGSIPDRFSAQQFSDYHSELNMSSLELGDSALYFCASSATGEGNQPQHFGDGTRLSIL.

The V gene is TRBV10-3, the J gene TRBJ1-1, with 10 bases lining up with TRBD1. After removal of 4 bases from V and 5 bases from J, the junction contained 10 bases not matched to a gene. The CDR3 has 16 amino acids. Germline V CDR1 and CDR2: ENHRY, SYGVKD. The CDR3 region has the DNA TGTGCCATCAGTGCAAACCCGACAGGGGGCGGAACTGAAGCTTTCTTT. Its protein is CAISANPTGGGTEAFF.

The J gene is TRBJ2-1, the V gene TRBV30; D perhaps matches TRBD1 (7 bases). The V gene lost 4 bases and the J gene lost 4 bases, with 11 bases spanning the gap. Germline assignment: CDR1 GTSNPN and CDR2 SVGIG (reference sequence). This CDR3 has 13 amino acids. The CDR3 region is CAWKAGGYNEQFF. CDR3 nucleotide sequence: TGTGCCTGGAAGGCAGGGGGGTACAATGAGCAGTTCTTC.

This CDR3 reads CASSSGSTDTQYF. The CDR3 bases are TGTGCCAGCAGCTCCGGGTCCACAGATACGCAGTATTTT. This chain joins TRBV7-7 and TRBJ2-3; no definite D call. V lost 4 bases to trimming and J lost 2 bases, with 7 bases between them. Germline assignment: CDR1 SSHAT and CDR2 FNYEAQ (reference sequence). CDR3 size: 13 residues.

The V and J genes are TRBV5-1 and TRBJ1-2; the D gene is possibly TRBD1 (5 bases). This CDR3 region has 16 residues. The germline V and J ends were trimmed by 3 bases and 0 bases, with 15 bases remaining between them. CDR1 and CDR2 from the germline V gene are SGHRS and YFSETQ. CDR3 DNA: TGCGCCAGCAGCTCGGGACTCCGCCCCACTAACTATGGCTACACCTTC. This encodes CASSSGLRPTNYGYTF.

The chain links TRBV15 to TRBJ1-2, with 9 bases lining up with TRBD1. The CDR3 is 15 amino acids. The J segment lost 2 bases and the V segment lost 3 bases, leaving 4 bases of the junction unmatched. Germline loops: CDR1 LNHNV, CDR2 YYDKDF (reference sequence). CDR3 in amino acids: CATSRGQGQNYGYTF. The CDR3 DNA sequence: TGTGCCACCAGCAGGGGACAGGGACAGAACTATGGCTACACCTTC.

This chain links TRBV19 with TRBJ1-2, with TRBD1 identical over 7 bases. This CDR3 has 14 amino acids. Per the germline V gene, CDR1 is LNHDA and CDR2 is SQIVND (reference sequence). The ends lost 5 bases at V and 4 bases at J; junction bases unmatched: 7. The CDR3 spells CASSPQRDSYGYTF. The CDR3, as DNA: TGTGCCAGTAGTCCTCAAAGGGACAGCTATGGCTACACCTTC. Together with reference TRBV19 and TRBJ1-2, the CDR3 gives the full variable domain: DGGITQSPKYLFRKEGQNVTLSCEQNLNHDAMYWYRQDPGQGLRLIYYSQIVNDFQKGDIAEGYSVSREKKESFPLTVTSAQKNPTAFYLCASSPQRDSYGYTFGSGTRLTVV.

This clone was recorded a few times. The chain uses TRBV3-1 (or the pseudogene TRBV3-2) and TRBJ1-2; D possibly corresponds to TRBD1 (5 bases). The ends were cut back, 3 bases at V and 0 bases at J, with 11 bases in the middle. The CDR3 runs 15 residues. Germline values: CDR1 LGHDT, CDR2 YNNKEL (reference sequence). The CDR3 is CASSHQGTANYGYTF. The CDR3 nucleotides read TGTGCCAGCAGCCATCAGGGTACGGCTAACTATGGCTACACCTTC.